Listed here are 18 T cell receptor beta chains from one sample, sequenced in a study of cytomegalovirus exposure and HLA in healthy donors. Primers: 60 Vbeta forward and 13 Jbeta reverse. Sequenced by immunoSEQ multiplex PCR; TCRdb stores in-frame clones only, minus some. The repertoire has some 200,000 clones, roughly 80% of them found once; the top ten carry roughly 2.5%. What was sequenced was PBMCs. Source of these receptors: a woman in her thirties or forties in good health and CMV-seronegative.

This clone was observed a handful of times. The rearrangement links TRBV5-1 to TRBJ1-3; D may be TRBD1 (5 bases). Trimming took off 7 bases at V and 4 bases at J, with 18 bases between the two ends. Germline V CDR1 and CDR2: SGHRS, YFSETQ. This CDR3 has 15 residues. The CDR3 protein is CASGGMGLSGNTIYF. In DNA form, the CDR3 reads TGCGCCAGCGGCGGGATGGGACTCTCCGGAAACACCATATATTTT.

This chain uses TRBV7-8 with TRBJ1-5; 7 nucleotides align to TRBD1. Unmatched junction bases numbered 3, after V lost 3 bases and J lost 1 base. The CDR3 covers 15 residues. Germline values: CDR1 SGHVS, CDR2 FQNEAQ. CDR3 nucleotide sequence: TGTGCCAGCAGCTTCGGGACAGCCAGCAATCAGCCCCAGCATTTT. This codes for CASSFGTASNQPQHF.

The genes are TRBV10-1 and TRBJ2-1, with D perhaps matching TRBD2 (5 bases). V was shortened by 4 bases and J by 0 bases, with 13 bases between the two germline ends. Germline CDR1 and CDR2: WNHNN and SYGVQD (reference sequence). The CDR3 covers 16 residues. CDR3 sequence: CASSGSVASSYNEQFF. CDR3 coding DNA: TGCGCCAGCAGTGGATCCGTAGCGAGCTCCTACAATGAGCAGTTCTTC.

This chain uses TRBV30 with TRBJ2-2, with TRBD2 matching over 16 bases. V gave up 4 bases and J gave up 4 bases; unmatched junction bases: 12. The CDR3 length is 19 residues. The germline V gene encodes CDR1 GTSNPN and CDR2 SVGIG (reference sequence). The CDR3 bases are TGTGCCTGGAATCTCCCGGGACTAGCGGGAGGGCCCAGCACCGGGGAGCTGTTTTTT. Translation: CAWNLPGLAGGPSTGELFF.

The V gene is TRBV27, the J gene TRBJ1-1, with D maybe TRBD1 (5 bases). From germline, CDR1 is MNHEY and CDR2 SMNVEV (reference sequence). The CDR3 length is 14 residues. Deletions cut 0 bases from V and 4 bases from J, with 9 bases between. DNA of the CDR3: TGTGCCAGCAGTTTATCGCGGGGGGGCACTGAAGCTTTCTTT. It codes for CASSLSRGGTEAFF.

This chain links TRBV4-1 with TRBJ2-4; D is uncertain. CDR1 is MGHRA and CDR2 is YSYEKL in the germline V gene. The V end lost 0 bases, the J end lost 0 bases, and 12 bases lay between the germline ends. This CDR3 region has 17 residues. Here the CDR3 DNA reads TGCGCCAGCAGCCAAGATGGGTACAGTCTAGCCAAAAACATTCAGTACTTC. It translates to CASSQDGYSLAKNIQYF.

V usage is TRBV6-5 and J usage is TRBJ1-1; D gene ambiguous. The CDR3 length is 14 residues. The germline CDR1 and CDR2 sequences are MNHEY and SVGAGI. V gave up 6 bases and J gave up 5 bases, with 16 bases separating them. CDR3 in DNA: TGTGCCAGCAGCCACCTTGCCTCGGGGACTGAAGCTTTCTTT. This gives the protein CASSHLASGTEAFF.

The CDR3: CASSFTTGGASYEQYF. Written as DNA, the CDR3 is TGCGCCAGCAGCTTTACCACAGGGGGAGCCTCCTACGAGCAGTACTTC. The chain employs TRBV5-1 and TRBJ2-7, with 8 positions matching TRBD1. Germline V gene data show CDR1 as SGHRS and CDR2 as YFSETQ. The CDR3 is 16 residues long. The V segment lost 2 bases and the J segment 0 bases; nucleotides outside the gene matches: 7. Full variable domain (rest looked up from reference TRBV5-1 and TRBJ2-7): KAGVTQTPRYLIKTRGQQVTLSCSPISGHRSVSWYQQTPGQGLQFLFEYFSETQRNKGNFPGRFSGRQFSNSRSEMNVSTLELGDSALYLCASSFTTGGASYEQYFGPGTRLTVT.

V is TRBV10-3 and J is TRBJ2-7, with 7 bases lining up with TRBD1. V shed 4 bases, J shed 2 bases, and the junction held 8 bases outside the gene matches. CDR3 size: 15 residues. Looked up from germline, CDR1 is ENHRY and CDR2 is SYGVKD. The CDR3 region is CAISAPPTGTYEQYF. CDR3 in DNA: TGTGCCATCAGTGCCCCCCCGACAGGGACCTACGAGCAGTACTTC.

V and J are TRBV5-4 and TRBJ2-3; D is undetermined. CDR1 SGHNT and CDR2 YYREEE come from the germline V gene (reference sequence). Deletions cut 0 bases from V and 6 bases from J, with 8 bases between. CDR3 length: 13 residues. CDR3 sequence (DNA): TGTGCCAGCAGCTTGGCGAGTGGTGATACGCAGTATTTT. Its translation is CASSLASGDTQYF.

V is TRBV6-1 and J is TRBJ2-7; D possibly corresponds to TRBD1 (5 bases). The germline V gene has CDR1 MNHNS and CDR2 SASEGT. Trimming pared 2 bases from V and 3 bases from J, leaving 11 bases between. The length of the CDR3 is 14 residues. This chain's CDR3 is CASSERAGIYEQYF. Here the CDR3 DNA reads TGTGCCAGCAGTGAACGGGCAGGGATCTACGAGCAGTACTTC.

V is TRBV7-2 and J is TRBJ2-2, with D possibly matching TRBD1 (5 bases). V lost 0 bases and J lost 4, with 9 bases in between. CDR1 and CDR2 from the germline V gene are SGHTA and FQGNSA. There are 15 residues in the CDR3. As DNA, the CDR3 is TGTGCCAGCAGCTTAGCGCTCAGGGCCACCGGGGAGCTGTTTTTT. It translates to CASSLALRATGELFF.

The chain carries TRBV9 and TRBJ2-1, with TRBD2 matching 8 bases. Looked up from germline, CDR1 is SGDLS and CDR2 is YYNGEE. The CDR3 consists of 20 residues. V was clipped by 4 bases and J by 0 bases; unmatched bases: 18. CDR3 residues: CASSPVPAGEGRGSYNEQFF. The DNA of the CDR3 is TGTGCCAGCAGCCCCGTCCCAGCGGGAGAAGGGCGGGGCTCCTACAATGAGCAGTTCTTC.

The J gene is TRBJ2-1, the V gene TRBV6-1, with 9 bases identical to TRBD2. The germline V gene encodes CDR1 MNHNS and CDR2 SASEGT. The CDR3 extends over 15 amino acids. Trimming took 10 bases from V and 7 from J; bases not matched to a gene: 14. The CDR3 sequence is CATGDEGAGGNEQFF. The CDR3 DNA reads as TGTGCCACTGGGGATGAGGGGGCGGGAGGGAATGAGCAGTTCTTC.

CDR3 sequence: CSIGTAREQYF. CDR3 nucleotides: TGCAGCATCGGGACAGCACGAGAGCAGTACTTC. The chain uses TRBV29-1 and TRBJ2-7; 7 nucleotides align to TRBD1. Germline trimming cut 8 bases from V and 7 bases from J; bases unmatched to any gene: 8. The CDR3 has 11 amino acids. Germline lookup yields CDR1 SQVTM and CDR2 ANQGSEA.

The gene calls are TRBV4-1 and TRBJ1-1; D is possibly TRBD1 (5 bases). This CDR3 is 14 amino acids long. V shed 3 bases and J shed 5 bases, with 13 bases lying between them. Germline V gene lookup returns CDR1 MGHRA and CDR2 YSYEKL. For the CDR3, the DNA is TGCGCCAGCAGCCAGGGGCTTAAACAGACTGAAGCTTTCTTT. It specifies CASSQGLKQTEAFF.

The chain links TRBV5-1 to TRBJ1-1; no definite D call. Trimming shortened V by 5 bases and J by 6 bases, and 17 bases separated the two germline ends. Germline V gene data show CDR1 as SGHRS and CDR2 as YFSETQ. The CDR3 is 14 residues long. The CDR3 loop is CASRGSGGEAEAFF. The CDR3 DNA reads TGCGCCAGCAGGGGGTCAGGCGGGGAGGCTGAAGCTTTCTTT.

The chain is built from TRBV6-1 and TRBJ2-3; D is undetermined. Per germline, CDR1 MNHNS and CDR2 SASEGT. Trimming left V 1 base short and J 0 bases short, with 8 bases between. The CDR3 covers 15 residues. CDR3 sequence (DNA): TGTGCCAGCAGTGAAGGACATACGAGCACAGATACGCAGTATTTT. Its translation: CASSEGHTSTDTQYF.